This is a list of T cell receptor beta chains from one sample in a study of T cells in Graves' hyperthyroidism and ophthalmopathy. TCRdb redid the calling of the multiplex PCR reads with MiXCR, one entry per CDR3 protein. The sample lists about 350,000 distinct CDR3 sequences, approximately 13% occurring once. Sequenced sample: blood. These receptors all come from a woman aged 30 to 39 with Graves' hyperthyroidism. Both conserved end residues are part of each CDR3. The order of the fields is clone size, V gene, D gene, J gene, CDR3 DNA, CDR3 protein. The D gene is left open where the match is weak. Some rows have no size entry. The others give once, few or many, or a class for an expanded clone.

>.|TRBV5-1|TRBD2|TRBJ2-3
TGCGCCAGCATGACCGGGACTAGTTTTGATACGCAGTATTTT
CASMTGTSFDTQYF
>many|TRBV28|TRBD1|TRBJ1-5
TGTGCCAGCAGTTTATTATTATTAGGGGGACAGGCCAATCAGCCCCAGCATTTT
CASSLLLLGGQANQPQHF
>many|TRBV28|TRBD2|TRBJ2-5
TGTGCCAGCAGTTTGGTGGGAGCGGGAGATATAGAGACCCAGTACTTC
CASSLVGAGDIETQYF
>few|TRBV20-1|TRBD1|TRBJ2-1
TGCAGTGCCTCGACAGGGGTCGGCGAGCAGTTCTTC
CSASTGVGEQFF
>.|TRBV9|.|TRBJ2-1
TGTGCCAGCAGCGTCACGGAGGTGGCCACGTCCCACCCCAATGAGCAGTTCTTC
CASSVTEVATSHPNEQFF
>many|TRBV19|TRBD2|TRBJ2-7
TGTGCCAGTAGTATAGGGACTAGAGACGGCGAGCAGTACTTC
CASSIGTRDGEQYF
>.|TRBV7-2|.|TRBJ1-2
TGTGCCAGCAGCACGTTAACAGATAACTATGGCTACACCTTC
CASSTLTDNYGYTF
>many|TRBV12-3/TRBV12-4|TRBD2|TRBJ2-5
TGTGCCAGGATGAGGGGGCTAGCGGGAGGGCGGGAGACCCAGTACTTC
CARMRGLAGGRETQYF
>.|TRBV7-9|.|TRBJ1-2
TGTGCCAGCAGCCCCAACTCAGTCCGTGGCTACACCTTC
CASSPNSVRGYTF
>many|TRBV2|.|TRBJ1-1
TGTGCCAGCAGGGAGACAGCGAACACTGAAGCTTTCTTT
CASRETANTEAFF
>many|TRBV24-1|TRBD2|TRBJ2-1
TGTGCCACCAGTGAAGGCGGGAGTGACTACAATGAGCAGTTCTTC
CATSEGGSDYNEQFF
>few|TRBV6-1|.|TRBJ2-3
TGTGCCAGCAGGCCCAGAGCGGAAGTGTCAGATACGCAGTATTTT
CASRPRAEVSDTQYF
>many|TRBV2|.|TRBJ2-1
TGTGCCAGCGGCCACAGGGATCACTACAATGAGCAGTTCTTC
CASGHRDHYNEQFF
>many|TRBV28|.|TRBJ2-2
TGTGCCAGCAGTTCCACGGGGACCGGGGAGCTGTTTTTT
CASSSTGTGELFF
>.|TRBV5-1|.|TRBJ2-1
TGCGCCAGCAGCTTGGAGGCACAGTGGGCTGAGCAGTTCTTC
CASSLEAQWAEQFF
>many|TRBV28|.|TRBJ1-1
TGTGCCAGCGTCCTCCCCGGTGGCAGGGCGGGGAGGACTGAAGCTTTCTTT
CASVLPGGRAGRTEAFF
>few|TRBV6-1|.|TRBJ2-3
TGTGCCAGCAGCCCGTTCGACGCGTTTAGCACAGATACGCAGTATTTT
CASSPFDAFSTDTQYF
>many|TRBV20-1|TRBD1|TRBJ2-7
TGCAGTGCTAGAGGTCCTGGGGACAGGGCTCATGAGCAGTACTTC
CSARGPGDRAHEQYF
>few|TRBV7-3|.|TRBJ2-2
TGTGCCAGCAGCTTGACTAGGGCGAACACCGGGGAGCTGTTTTTT
CASSLTRANTGELFF
>many|TRBV28|TRBD2|TRBJ2-6
TGTGCCAGCAGTTTAATGGGACTAGCGGGAGTTGGGGCCAACGTCCTGACTTTC
CASSLMGLAGVGANVLTF
>.|TRBV6-1|.|TRBJ2-5
TGTGCCAGCGGTGATTGGGGGATGCAAGAGACCCAGTACTTC
CASGDWGMQETQYF
>many|TRBV19|.|TRBJ2-6
TGTGCCAGTGAACAGGGAAGCTCTGGGGCCAACGTCCTGACTTTC
CASEQGSSGANVLTF
>few|TRBV6-1|TRBD1|TRBJ2-7
TGTGCCAGCAGTGAACAGGGGGCAATCTACGAGCAGTACTTC
CASSEQGAIYEQYF
>many|TRBV12-3/TRBV12-4|TRBD1|TRBJ2-3
TGTGCCAGCAGTCGGGACAGTCAAACAGATACGCAGTATTTT
CASSRDSQTDTQYF
>few|TRBV18|.|TRBJ1-1
TGTGCCAGCTCACCGCAGGGAGGGTTTCAGTTTACTGAAGCTTTCTTT
CASSPQGGFQFTEAFF
>.|TRBV27|TRBD2|TRBJ2-1
TGTGCCAGCAGTTTATTGCTAGTCGGGAGGGATGAGCAGTTCTTC
CASSLLLVGRDEQFF
>.|TRBV19|.|TRBJ2-2
TGTGCCAGTAGTGGTGGCCTGTTGAGTCCGTCCCCCGGGGAGCTGTTTTTT
CASSGGLLSPSPGELFF
>many|TRBV6-1|TRBD1|TRBJ1-3
TGTGCCAGCAGTTCAACGACAGGGACTGGAAACACCATATATTTT
CASSSTTGTGNTIYF
>many|TRBV7-9|TRBD2|TRBJ2-1
TGTGCCAGCAACGACCTAGCGGGCAGAGCCTACAATGAGCAGTTCTTC
CASNDLAGRAYNEQFF
>many|TRBV5-1|.|TRBJ2-7
TGCGCCAGCAGCTTGGATGGGGTCCACGAGCAGTACTTC
CASSLDGVHEQYF
>.|TRBV28|TRBD1|TRBJ1-1
TGTGCCAGCAGTATCGGGACAGAGAACACTGAAGCTTTCTTT
CASSIGTENTEAFF
>many|TRBV28|TRBD1|TRBJ1-1
TGTGCCAGCAGTTTATGGAGGACAGGGGGCGGAGGTACTGAAGCTTTCTTT
CASSLWRTGGGGTEAFF
>many|TRBV11-2|TRBD2|TRBJ2-3
TGTGCCAGCAGCTCCGAGACTAGCGGGACATACACAGATACGCAGTATTTT
CASSSETSGTYTDTQYF
>many|TRBV6-5|TRBD2|TRBJ2-3
TGTGCCAGCAGTTACTCGCCCTCTTCGGGGGGACGACACACAGATACGCAGTATTTT
CASSYSPSSGGRHTDTQYF
>few|TRBV6-1|.|TRBJ2-1
TGTGCCAGCAGAGTAGCGCTACCACACAAAAATGAGCAGTTCTTC
CASRVALPHKNEQFF
>many|TRBV20-1|.|TRBJ1-1
TGCAGTGCTAGAGTCCGCTTCGGACCCAACACTGAAGCTTTCTTT
CSARVRFGPNTEAFF
>few|TRBV5-1|TRBD2|TRBJ2-2
TGCGCCAGCAGCTTGGGGTCTAGCGGGAGTTCCACCGGGGAGCTGTTTTTT
CASSLGSSGSSTGELFF
>few|TRBV24-1|.|TRBJ2-2
TGTGCCACCAGTGATCTTCCCTACAGGGACCCACCGAACACCGGGGAGCTGTTTTTT
CATSDLPYRDPPNTGELFF
>few|TRBV28|.|TRBJ2-2
TGTGCCAGCAGTTTCTCTAAAGACACCAACACCGGGGAGCTGTTTTTT
CASSFSKDTNTGELFF
>many|TRBV27|.|TRBJ2-1
TGTGCCAGCAGCCCAGGGTCGGGTTTTGGTGAGCAGTTCTTC
CASSPGSGFGEQFF
>many|TRBV12-3/TRBV12-4|.|TRBJ1-2
TGTGCCAGCGGGGCAGGGGTAGTCAACTATGGCTACACCTTC
CASGAGVVNYGYTF
>many|TRBV6-2/TRBV6-3|.|TRBJ2-3
TGTGCCAGCAGTCCCGGATTAGGGAGTCTCACAGATACGCAGTATTTT
CASSPGLGSLTDTQYF
>.|TRBV5-1|.|TRBJ2-3
TGCGCCAGCAAGACGAGTATTACAGATACGCAGTATTTT
CASKTSITDTQYF
>many|TRBV6-1|TRBD2|TRBJ2-7
TGTGCCAGCGCCAGGACTAGCGGATTCTACGAGCAGTACTTC
CASARTSGFYEQYF
>many|TRBV28|TRBD1|TRBJ2-3
TGTGCCAGCAGTGTTGACAGGGGCCGCACAGATACGCAGTATTTT
CASSVDRGRTDTQYF
>few|TRBV20-1|.|TRBJ2-3
TGCAGTGCTAGATCCCCAACAGATACGCAGTATTTT
CSARSPTDTQYF
>many|TRBV6-2/TRBV6-3|.|TRBJ1-1
TGTGCCAGCACCAGCCTGAGGGTTCACACTGAAGCTTTCTTT
CASTSLRVHTEAFF
>few|TRBV28|.|TRBJ2-4
TGTGCCAGCGGTGGGGATACCAAAAACATTCAGTACTTC
CASGGDTKNIQYF
>.|TRBV12-3/TRBV12-4|.|TRBJ2-3
TGTGCCAGCAGTGGGTCAGGGCCCGCAGATACGCAGTATTTT
CASSGSGPADTQYF
>many|TRBV6-1|TRBD1|TRBJ1-2
TGTGCCAGCATCGACAGGGCGAACTATGGCTACACCTTC
CASIDRANYGYTF
>.|TRBV3-1|.|TRBJ2-4
TGTGCCAGCAGCCAAGGGGCAGGAGGTGACATTCAGTACTTC
CASSQGAGGDIQYF
>many|TRBV12-3/TRBV12-4|TRBD1|TRBJ1-3
TGTGCCAGCAGGCCCGGGACAGGCTCTGGAAACACCATATATTTT
CASRPGTGSGNTIYF
>few|TRBV25-1|.|TRBJ2-5
TGTGCCAGCAGCCCTAAGGATGAGGGGTACCAAGAGACCCAGTACTTC
CASSPKDEGYQETQYF
>.|TRBV7-2|TRBD2|TRBJ2-1
TGTGCCAGCAGCTTACAGACTAGCGTCTACAATGAGCAGTTCTTC
CASSLQTSVYNEQFF